This T cell receptor beta chain was observed in a study of blood T cell repertoires in COVID-19. The overall study: Samples came from the United States, Italy and Spain, spanning acute and convalescent COVID-19. In each case, the material was cDNA or gDNA derived from T cells, B-cell-depleted T cells, or PBMCs.

Germline CDR1 is SGHRS and CDR2 is YFSETQ. With 3 bases removed from V and 5 bases from J, the gap between germline ends came to 17 bases. This CDR3 contains 15 residues. In the source study's methods: Nucleated cell number was recorded as an estimate derived from reference gene primer amplification. Repertoires were generated with immunoSEQ multiplex PCR, while TCRdb's copy carries only in-frame clones and drops some. V and J calls and clone size come straight from that table; D and trimming were deduced from the DNA. The sample lists tens of thousands of clones, about 94% seen once, with roughly 3.7% in the top ten.

The sequencing input was peripheral blood. The receptor comes from a human donor with active COVID-19. The donor label of this sample is uncertain. The V call is TRBV5-1, the J call TRBJ2-5; a weak D match, TRBD1 (5 bases). The CDR3 region is CASSSFLPQGETQYF. CDR3 DNA sequence: TGCGCCAGCAGCTCCTTTTTACCCCAGGGCGAGACCCAGTACTTC.